A selection of T cell receptor beta chains follows, all from one sample in a study of blood T cells in healthy people across ages. In TCRdb, the 5' RACE reads were re-called with MiXCR into one record per CDR3 protein. Among more than 800,000 distinct CDR3 sequences listed, around 26% were seen once. The sequenced material came from blood. These receptors all stem from a woman aged 80 or over in good health. The CDR3 runs from the conserved cysteine through the conserved F or W. D genes are given only for firm matches. Clone size is stated in some rows and not others, as once, few, many or a class when expanded.

V	J	D	size	DNA	CDR3
TRBV27	TRBJ2-3	.	many	TGTGCCAGCAGCCTAAACCGAATCGGGAGCACAGATACGCAGTATTTT	CASSLNRIGSTDTQYF
TRBV10-2	TRBJ2-2	.	few	TGCGCCAGCAGTACCAGCCTACGGGAGCTGTTTTTT	CASSTSLRELFF
TRBV5-4	TRBJ2-1	TRBD1	many	TGTGCCAGCAGCTTACCGGGACAGCACAATGAGCAGTTCTTC	CASSLPGQHNEQFF
TRBV7-2	TRBJ1-4	.	many	TGTGCCAGCAGCTTGAGGACAGCAACTAATGAAAAACTGTTTTTT	CASSLRTATNEKLFF
TRBV6-2/TRBV6-3	TRBJ2-7	.	few	TGTGCCAGCAGATCTGAATTGGGACGATACGAGCAGTACTTC	CASRSELGRYEQYF
TRBV20-1	TRBJ2-5	TRBD2	many	TGCAGTGCTAGCGGAGTAGCGGGGGGGGTATGGGAAGAGACCCAGTACTTC	CSASGVAGGVWEETQYF
TRBV10-3	TRBJ2-4	TRBD1	few	TGTGCTACCGGGGACAGGGAGAGCATTCAGTACTTC	CATGDRESIQYF
TRBV2	TRBJ2-7	.	many	TGTGCCAGCAGTGAAGCGGCTCGGGGCCCCTACGAGCAGTACTTC	CASSEAARGPYEQYF
TRBV9	TRBJ1-1	TRBD1	.	TGTGCCAGCAGCGTAACAGGGGGCAAGCACTTATCTGAAGCTTTCTTT	CASSVTGGKHLSEAFF
TRBV6-5	TRBJ1-2	TRBD1	few	TGTGCCAGCAGTGCACCGGGACAGCCTAACTATGGCTACACCTTC	CASSAPGQPNYGYTF
TRBV29-1	TRBJ2-1	.	few	TGCAGCGTTGAAGTAAACAGGGGGAGGGTGCTGGGAGAGACCCAGTTCTTC	CSVEVNRGRVLGETQFF
TRBV11-3	TRBJ2-5	.	many	TGTGCCAGCAGCTTAGTGTTGGTCAAGACCCAGTACTTC	CASSLVLVKTQYF
TRBV5-4	TRBJ2-3	.	few	TGTGCCAGCAGCTCCCGGGACGTCTACACAGATACGCAGTATTTT	CASSSRDVYTDTQYF
TRBV6-2/TRBV6-3	TRBJ1-5	TRBD1	few	TGTGCCAGCAGTGCCGGACAGGGCAGTCAGCCCCAGCATTTT	CASSAGQGSQPQHF
TRBV6-2/TRBV6-3	TRBJ2-1	TRBD2	once	TGTGCCAGCAGGCCTAGCGGGGGGCCTAATGAGCAGTTCTTC	CASRPSGGPNEQFF
TRBV4-3	TRBJ2-2	.	once	TGCGCCAGCGGCCAAGATGGGCCAGGGTCGAACACCGGGGAGCTGTTTTTT	CASGQDGPGSNTGELFF
TRBV5-1	TRBJ1-2	.	many	TGCGCCAGCAGACCGTCTAGCCAGAACTATGGCTACACCTTC	CASRPSSQNYGYTF
TRBV6-1	TRBJ2-7	TRBD1	many	TGTGCCATCAACCACCAAAGGGGGCGCGAGCAGTACTTC	CAINHQRGREQYF
TRBV20-1	TRBJ1-1	.	few	TGCAGTGCTAGAGGTTTAGGGGGGAACACTGAAGCTTTCTTT	CSARGLGGNTEAFF
TRBV5-8	TRBJ1-2	.	few	TGTGCCAGCAGCTCCTCCCGGGCCTCGTATGGCTACACCTTC	CASSSSRASYGYTF
TRBV7-2	TRBJ1-4	TRBD1	.	TGTGCCAGCAGCCCAGGGGGGGGTGGGGGGCCGAAACTGTTTTTT	CASSPGGGGGPKLFF
TRBV6-1	TRBJ1-5	.	many	TGTGCCAGCAGGAAGTTGAGGGGCGAATCCAATCAGCCCCAGCATTTT	CASRKLRGESNQPQHF
TRBV6-5	TRBJ1-2	TRBD1	.	TGTGCCAGCAGTTACTCGATAAGTACAGGGGTCTACTATGGCTACACCTTC	CASSYSISTGVYYGYTF
TRBV6-1	TRBJ2-1	TRBD1	many	TGTGCCAGCAGTGCGCGACAGGGGGCATCCTACAATGAGCAGTTCTTC	CASSARQGASYNEQFF
TRBV4-1	TRBJ2-7	.	.	TGCGCCAGCAGCGATCAAGCTGGAGACGAGCAGTACTTC	CASSDQAGDEQYF
TRBV7-8	TRBJ1-4	TRBD1	few	TGTGCCAGCAGCTTAGAGCACGGGAGCGAACCGGGACAGGGCCCCCAAAAACTGTTTTTT	CASSLEHGSEPGQGPQKLFF
TRBV4-3	TRBJ2-6	.	.	TGCGCCAGCAGCCAAGATGTGGGAAACTCTGGGGCCAACGTCCTGACTTTC	CASSQDVGNSGANVLTF
TRBV7-2	TRBJ2-7	.	many	TGTGCCAGCAGGAACAGGGCGTCATCCTACGAGCAGTACTTC	CASRNRASSYEQYF
TRBV30	TRBJ2-7	.	many	TGTGCCTGGAGCATTATTGCCCTGAGGGGGGACGAGCAGTACTTC	CAWSIIALRGDEQYF
TRBV6-2/TRBV6-3	TRBJ2-1	TRBD2	few	TGTGCCACCAAGAGGCCCGGGACTAGCGGGGGAGGGGATGAGCAGTTCTTC	CATKRPGTSGGGDEQFF
TRBV6-6	TRBJ1-1	TRBD1	many	TGTGCCAGCAATCCTCCCGGGACAGGGGGCACTGAAGCTTTCTTT	CASNPPGTGGTEAFF
TRBV20-1	TRBJ2-7	TRBD1	many	TGCAGTGCTACCTTGGCCCGGGACAGGGCCGAGCAGTACTTC	CSATLARDRAEQYF
TRBV10-2	TRBJ2-7	.	.	TGCGCCAGCAGTGATGGGGGGGGGCCTTCTAACAATGAGCAGTACTTC	CASSDGGGPSNNEQYF
TRBV4-1	TRBJ2-1	TRBD2	.	TGCGCCAGCAGCCTTACGGCAGCGGGGTGGGAGCAGTTCTTC	CASSLTAAGWEQFF
TRBV9	TRBJ1-1	.	.	TGTGCCAGCAGCGAGGGCCCCGAGGGAAATGAAGCTTTCTTT	CASSEGPEGNEAFF
TRBV20-1	TRBJ1-2	TRBD1	many	TGCAGTGCTTCGGACAGGGTCCATGGCTACACCTTC	CSASDRVHGYTF
TRBV6-2/TRBV6-3	TRBJ2-2	TRBD2	.	TGTGCCAGCAGGCTAGCGGGGGGGAGCAACACCGGGGAGCTGTTTTTT	CASRLAGGSNTGELFF
TRBV4-1	TRBJ2-1	TRBD1	many	TGCGCCAGCACTAAAGGGGGGACAGGGGACTACAATGAGCAGTTCTTC	CASTKGGTGDYNEQFF
TRBV3-1	TRBJ2-1	TRBD2	.	TGTGCCAGCAGCCTGAGCGGGGGGGCCAGTGAGCAGTTCTTC	CASSLSGGASEQFF
TRBV12-3/TRBV12-4	TRBJ1-6	.	.	TGTGCCAGCACGCCCTTTGGGAATTCACCCCTCCACTTT	CASTPFGNSPLHF
TRBV30	TRBJ1-6	.	.	TGTGCCTCAGCAACCTCCGGGACGAGTGATTCACCCTTCCACTTT	CASATSGTSDSPFHF
TRBV6-4	TRBJ1-5	.	few	TGTGCCAGCAGTGAAAGCATGAAGCAGCCCCAGCATTTT	CASSESMKQPQHF
TRBV27	TRBJ1-2	TRBD1	.	TGTGCCAGCAGACTGGACAGGGACTATGGCTACACCTTC	CASRLDRDYGYTF
TRBV7-2	TRBJ2-3	TRBD1	many	TGTGCCAGCAGCTTAACCGGGACAGGGTGGGGGGACAGGACAGATACGCAGTATTTT	CASSLTGTGWGDRTDTQYF
TRBV3-1	TRBJ2-4	.	.	TGTGCCAGCAGCCAAGATCTTCAGCTGGCCATTCAGTACTTC	CASSQDLQLAIQYF
TRBV7-2	TRBJ2-3	.	many	TGTGCCAGCAGCGTGCGACAGTCCACAGATACGCAGTATTTT	CASSVRQSTDTQYF
TRBV6-5	TRBJ2-6	.	many	TGTGCCAGCAGTTACAGGACAGTGGATCGGTATGGGGCCAACGTCCTGACTTTC	CASSYRTVDRYGANVLTF
TRBV7-2	TRBJ2-3	TRBD2	.	TGTGCCAGCAGCCGGACTAGCGGGGGGGCGTCAGATACGCAGTATTTT	CASSRTSGGASDTQYF
TRBV20-1	TRBJ1-3	.	.	TGCAGTGCTACAACTGCCTCTGGAAACACCATATATTTT	CSATTASGNTIYF
TRBV3-1	TRBJ1-4	.	.	TGTGCCAGCAGCCAGGGGTTTCATGAAAAACTGTTTTTT	CASSQGFHEKLFF
TRBV20-1	TRBJ2-3	TRBD1	many	TGCAGTGCTATAGTGCGCTCCCGGGACAGGGCGAGTCGGTACACAGATACGCAGTATTTT	CSAIVRSRDRASRYTDTQYF
TRBV4-2	TRBJ1-6	TRBD1	.	TGTGCCAGCAGCCACAGACAGGGGAGTTCACCCCTCCACTTT	CASSHRQGSSPLHF
TRBV7-2	TRBJ2-7	TRBD2	many	TGTGCCAGCACCCCATTCGGGGGCGGGGGGGCCGCCTACGAGCAGTACTTC	CASTPFGGGGAAYEQYF
TRBV4-3	TRBJ2-5	.	.	TGCACCAGCAGCCAAGTGGGCACAGTGCAAGAGACCCAGTACTTC	CTSSQVGTVQETQYF
TRBV6-2/TRBV6-3	TRBJ1-5	TRBD1	.	TGTGCCAGCAGTTACACTCTCGACAGGGGCGAAAAGGTTGCCAATCAGCCCCAGCATTTT	CASSYTLDRGEKVANQPQHF
TRBV5-5	TRBJ1-1	.	few	TGTGCCAGCAGCCCCGCCGGGGGAATCGTCACTGAAGCTTTCTTT	CASSPAGGIVTEAFF
TRBV10-3	TRBJ2-3	.	.	TGTGCCATCAGAACAGACAGCACAGATACGCAGTATTTT	CAIRTDSTDTQYF
TRBV20-1	TRBJ1-2	TRBD1	many	TGCAGTGCCGCGGCGGGACAGGGGAAGAGCTACACCTTC	CSAAAGQGKSYTF
TRBV3-1	TRBJ1-4	TRBD1	.	TGTGCCAGCAGCCGGACAGGGGGTGAAAAACTGTTTTTT	CASSRTGGEKLFF